One sample yielded the 31 T cell receptor beta chains listed below, sequenced in a study of early T cells in non-severe SARS-CoV-2 infection. TCRdb called the 5' RACE reads again in MiXCR, with one record for every CDR3 protein. Of 65,000 to 80,000 distinct CDR3 sequences listed, approximately 10% are singletons. Sequences were obtained from whole blood. The receptors stem from an adult who was a healthcare worker with PCR-confirmed SARS-CoV-2 infection or an uninfected control (not recorded which).

This clonotype was seen only a few times. The gene calls are TRBV12-3 or TRBV12-4 and TRBJ1-1, with TRBD1 identical over 7 bases. J gave up 0 bases and V 7 bases, and 5 bases lay outside the gene matches. The CDR3 spans 14 residues. The CDR3 DNA sequence: TGTGCCAGCATGAATGACAGGGTGAACACTGAAGCTTTCTTT. The encoded protein is CASMNDRVNTEAFF.

V is TRBV6-2 or TRBV6-3 and J is TRBJ2-3, with 9 bases fitting TRBD1. The J segment lost 2 bases and the V segment lost 6 bases, leaving 12 bases of the junction unmatched. The CDR3 runs 17 residues. From germline, CDR1 is MNHEY and CDR2 SVGEGT. The DNA for the CDR3 is TGTGCCAGCAGCCGCCGGGGACAGGGAACGACCACAGATACGCAGTATTTT. The encoded protein is CASSRRGQGTTTDTQYF.

The V and J genes are TRBV30 and TRBJ2-7; perhaps D is TRBD1 or TRBD2 (5 bases each). This CDR3 has 13 amino acids. V lost 2 bases to trimming and J lost 6 bases, with 14 bases between them. CDR1 and CDR2 (germline): GTSNPN, SVGIG (reference sequence). CDR3 loop: CAWSFSRAGEQYF. CDR3 sequence (DNA): TGTGCCTGGAGTTTCAGCAGGGCGGGCGAGCAGTACTTC. Drawing the rest from reference TRBV30 and TRBJ2-7, the complete variable domain is SQTIHQWPATLVQPVGSPLSLECTVEGTSNPNLYWYRQAAGRGLQLLFYSVGIGQISSEVPQNLSASRPQDRQFILSSKKLLLSDSGFYLCAWSFSRAGEQYFGPGTRLTVT.

The sample holds many counts of this clonotype. This sequence joins TRBV9 and TRBJ2-7; 7 bases agree with TRBD1. V lost 3 bases to trimming and J lost 2 bases; unmatched junction nucleotides: 8. In germline, CDR1 is SGDLS, CDR2 YYNGEE. The length of the CDR3 is 15 residues. The CDR3 DNA reads as TGTGCCAGCAGCGGAGGACAGGACCCCGCCTACGAGCAGTACTTC. It is translated as CASSGGQDPAYEQYF.

There are a few counts of this clonotype. This sequence joins TRBV20-1 and TRBJ2-3; D ambiguous. The CDR3 is 13 residues long. The germline CDR1 and CDR2 sequences are DFQATT and SNEGSKA (reference sequence). V was shortened by 4 bases and J by 6 bases, with 14 bases between the two germline ends. CDR3 amino acids: CSATDSPDDTQYF. The CDR3 bases are TGCAGTGCTACAGATAGCCCTGATGATACGCAGTATTTT.

This clonotype was counted a few times. V usage is TRBV25-1 and J usage is TRBJ1-6; no definite D call. Trimming stripped 4 bases from V and 6 bases from J, with 13 bases between. Germline V CDR1 and CDR2: MGHDK, SYGVNS. This CDR3 is built from 15 residues. CDR3 sequence: CASSAVGASNSPLHF. DNA for the CDR3: TGTGCCAGCAGTGCCGTAGGAGCGAGTAATTCACCCCTCCACTTT.

The chain is built from TRBV12-3 or TRBV12-4 and TRBJ2-1; no clear D gene. Trimming left V 5 bases short and J 5 bases short, with 10 bases between. The CDR3 totals 13 residues. This chain's CDR3 is CASSPGPNNEQFF. Written as DNA, the CDR3 is TGTGCCAGCAGTCCAGGACCCAACAATGAGCAGTTCTTC.

This clonotype appeared many times. This clone may be a read error of a much larger clone one base away. The rearrangement joins TRBV7-2 to TRBJ2-6; D unclear. Trimming stripped 5 bases from V and 0 bases from J, with 2 bases between. The germline V gene encodes CDR1 SGHTA and CDR2 FQGNSA. The CDR3 spans 13 residues. In DNA form, the CDR3 reads TGTGCCAGCAGCCACTCTGGGGCCAACGTCCTGACTTTC. Amino acid sequence: CASSHSGANVLTF.

This clonotype has a count of ten or more. The chain links TRBV5-6 to TRBJ2-7, with TRBD1 matching 7 bases. V was pared by 4 bases and J by 4 bases, with 8 bases of the junction left unmatched. Germline lookup yields CDR1 SGHDT and CDR2 YYEEEE. The length of the CDR3 is 14 residues. This CDR3 is CASSLDRLSYEQYF. The CDR3 DNA reads as TGTGCCAGCAGCCTGGACAGGTTAAGTTACGAGCAGTACTTC.

In its sample, this clonotype was seen many times. The J gene is TRBJ2-7, the V gene TRBV29-1; perhaps TRBD1 as D (5 bases). In germline, CDR1 is SQVTM, CDR2 ANQGSEA. With 4 bases removed from V and 5 bases from J, the gap between germline ends came to 9 bases. The CDR3 sequence is 11 residues long. The CDR3 reads CSVGKGDEQYF. CDR3 DNA sequence: TGCAGCGTTGGTAAAGGGGACGAGCAGTACTTC.

This clonotype was recorded at least ten times. The chain links TRBV7-9 to TRBJ2-7; 7 positions match TRBD1. After removal of 2 bases from V and 3 bases from J, the junction contained 4 bases not matched to a gene. There are 14 residues in the CDR3. Germline lookup yields CDR1 SEHNR and CDR2 FQNEAQ (reference sequence). The CDR3 DNA follows: TGTGCCAGCAGCTTAAAGGGGGCGGACTACGAGCAGTACTTC. Translated: CASSLKGADYEQYF.

This rearrangement joins TRBV9 to TRBJ2-5; the D gene is possibly TRBD1 (5 bases). Germline-derived CDR1 and CDR2 are SGDLS and YYNGEE. CDR3 length equals 15 residues. The V end was cut by 0 bases, the J end by 0 bases, with 9 bases between. The CDR3: CASSVGTTYQETQYF. DNA of the CDR3: TGTGCCAGCAGCGTAGGGACAACTTACCAAGAGACCCAGTACTTC. The whole variable domain, filled in from reference TRBV9 and TRBJ2-5, reads DSGVTQTPKHLITATGQRVTLRCSPRSGDLSVYWYQQSLDQGLQFLIQYYNGEERAKGNILERFSAQQFPDLHSELNLSSLELGDSALYFCASSVGTTYQETQYFGPGTRLLVL.

The rearrangement links TRBV2 to TRBJ2-2; 10 bases fit TRBD1. The CDR3 has 15 amino acids. The germline gives CDR1 SNHLY, CDR2 FYNNEI. V gave up 9 bases and J gave up 1 base; unmatched junction bases: 5. The DNA of the CDR3 is TGTGCCAGAGGGACAGGGGTCTTGAACACCGGGGAGCTGTTTTTT. This sequence encodes CARGTGVLNTGELFF.

This clonotype was found many times. This chain joins TRBV29-1 and TRBJ2-7; perhaps TRBD2 as D (6 bases). V lost 7 bases, J lost 0 bases, and 10 bases lay in between. CDR3 length equals 12 residues. Germline lookup yields CDR1 SQVTM and CDR2 ANQGSEA. The CDR3 region has the DNA TGCAGCGGAATCGGGGGCTCCTACGAGCAGTACTTC. This translates into CSGIGGSYEQYF.

This sequence joins TRBV11-2 and TRBJ2-1; 7 nucleotides match TRBD1. J was trimmed by 5 bases and V by 1 base; bases with no gene match: 5. The CDR3 totals 15 residues. From germline, CDR1 is SGHAT and CDR2 FQNNGV. CDR3 coding DNA: TGTGCCAGCAGCTTAGTCCAGGGGGTGAACAATGAGCAGTTCTTC. Translating it yields CASSLVQGVNNEQFF.

V gene TRBV12-3 or TRBV12-4 combines with J gene TRBJ2-5; either TRBD1 or TRBD2 may fit D (6 bases each). V was clipped by 2 bases and J by 0 bases, with 13 bases between them. This CDR3 is 16 amino acids long. The chain's CDR3 is CASSLRGAGYQETQYF. The CDR3 DNA follows: TGTGCCAGCAGTTTAAGGGGGGCTGGGTACCAAGAGACCCAGTACTTC.

CDR3 in DNA: TGTGCCAGCAGCGCCAGAGGAGCGGGGGGGCCTAATGAGCAGTTCTTC. It is translated as CASSARGAGGPNEQFF. This rearrangement joins TRBV5-4 to TRBJ2-1, with TRBD2 identical over 10 bases. Germline V gives CDR1 SGHNT, CDR2 YYREEE (reference sequence). The CDR3 is made up of 16 amino acids. Trimming cost V 4 bases and J 7 bases; bases outside gene matches: 11.

This clonotype was counted many times. V usage is TRBV20-1 and J usage is TRBJ2-6, with TRBD1 identical over 7 bases. The CDR3 is 21 residues long. Germline loops: CDR1 DFQATT, CDR2 SNEGSKA (reference sequence). V lost 3 bases and J lost 1; bases outside the gene matches: 21. DNA for the CDR3: TGCAGTGCTAGTGACCTTCCACCGGGACAGATCCCTTCATCTGGGGCCAACGTCCTGACTTTC. Translating it yields CSASDLPPGQIPSSGANVLTF.

In this sample, this clonotype turned up a few times. The rearrangement joins TRBV5-6 to TRBJ1-3, with no clear D. Germline V gene sequence: CDR1 SGHDT, CDR2 YYEEEE. V dropped 4 bases and J dropped 0 bases, with 11 bases sitting between them. The CDR3 runs to 15 residues. CDR3 amino acids: CASSPKVYSGNTIYF. CDR3 bases: TGTGCCAGCAGCCCCAAAGTTTACTCTGGAAACACCATATATTTT.

This sequence joins TRBV29-1 and TRBJ2-3, with D unclear. The CDR3 runs to 11 residues. The ends were cut back, 7 bases at V and 5 bases at J, with 10 bases in the middle. Looked up from germline, CDR1 is SQVTM and CDR2 is ANQGSEA. The chain's CDR3 is CSAVGLDTQYF. The DNA for the CDR3 is TGCAGCGCGGTTGGTTTAGATACGCAGTATTTT.

The chain uses TRBV10-1 and TRBJ1-2, with 7 nucleotides matching TRBD1. CDR3 length: 13 amino acids. The V gene end was trimmed by 5 bases and the J gene end by 3 bases; junction bases not matched to a gene: 3. CDR1 is WNHNN, CDR2 SYGVQD, per germline (reference sequence). The CDR3 DNA reads TGCGCCAGCAGTAGAGACAGGGACTATGGCTACACCTTC. This sequence encodes CASSRDRDYGYTF.

This clonotype was seen a few times. V is TRBV6-6 and J is TRBJ1-1; D gene uncertain. The CDR3 sequence is 12 residues long. V was shortened by 7 bases and J by 7 bases, with 13 bases between the two germline ends. Looked up from germline, CDR1 is MNHNY and CDR2 is SVGAGI (reference sequence). The CDR3 DNA is TGTGCCAGCATTACGCGTAGACGTGAAGCTTTCTTT. This sequence encodes CASITRRREAFF.

This clonotype was detected ten times or more. Written as DNA, the CDR3 is TGCAGTGCTAGAGATCCAGCCAGGGACGAGCAGTACTTC. Amino acids: CSARDPARDEQYF. V is TRBV20-1 and J is TRBJ2-7, with D possibly matching TRBD1 (5 bases). Germline CDR1 and CDR2: DFQATT and SNEGSKA (reference sequence). This CDR3 region has 13 residues. Between the trimmed V and J ends, which lost 0 bases and 5 bases, there was a span of 11 bases.

By share of the sample, this clonotype is medium-sized. V and J are TRBV20-1 and TRBJ2-1, with D maybe TRBD1 (6 bases). Trimming left V 4 bases short and J 8 bases short, with 12 bases between. Germline CDR1 reads DFQATT; CDR2 reads SNEGSKA (reference sequence). The CDR3 length is 12 residues. The chain's CDR3 is CSATRQVHEQFF. DNA for the CDR3: TGCAGTGCTACCCGACAGGTCCATGAGCAGTTCTTC.

This clonotype turned up a few times. The V call is TRBV6-1, the J call TRBJ2-7; 10 bases line up with TRBD1. V gave up 4 bases and J gave up 6 bases; unmatched junction bases: 9. The CDR3 length is 15 residues. The V gene's germline CDR1 is MNHNS and CDR2 SASEGT. For the CDR3, the DNA is TGTGCCAGCAGTGCGAGGACAGGGGGGGGTGGCGAGCAGTACTTC. Amino acids: CASSARTGGGGEQYF.

The rearrangement uses TRBV7-2 and TRBJ2-5; perhaps TRBD2 as D (6 bases). Germline values: CDR1 SGHTA, CDR2 FQGNSA. V lost 6 bases and J lost 3, with 17 bases in between. The CDR3 is made up of 15 amino acids. CDR3 coding DNA: TGTGCCAGCAGTCTGGTGTCGGGGGTGAAAGAGACCCAGTACTTC. It specifies CASSLVSGVKETQYF.

This clonotype has only a few counts. The genes are TRBV20-1 and TRBJ2-5; D remains ambiguous. The CDR3 runs to 11 residues. Germline V gene sequence: CDR1 DFQATT, CDR2 SNEGSKA (reference sequence). The germline V and J ends were trimmed by 1 base and 4 bases, with 4 bases remaining between them. CDR3 DNA: TGCAGTGCTAGAGTGTTAGAGACCCAGTACTTC. As protein: CSARVLETQYF.

The gene calls are TRBV18 and TRBJ2-5; 9 nucleotides line up with TRBD2. The germline V gene has CDR1 KGHSH and CDR2 LQKENI. The V segment lost 3 bases and the J segment 5 bases; nucleotides outside the gene matches: 10. The CDR3 contains 16 residues. Here the CDR3 reads CASSPLLAGNLETQYF. The CDR3 DNA is TGTGCCAGCTCACCGCTGCTAGCGGGGAATTTGGAGACCCAGTACTTC. Variable domain in full (rest from reference TRBV18 and TRBJ2-5): NAGVMQNPRHLVRRRGQEARLRCSPMKGHSHVYWYRQLPEEGLKFMVYLQKENIIDESGMPKERFSAEFPKEGPSILRIQQVVRGDSAAYFCASSPLLAGNLETQYFGPGTRLLVL.

This clonotype has a handful of counts. The CDR3 protein is CASSEARDSSPLHF. The CDR3 DNA sequence: TGCGCCAGCAGTGAAGCGCGGGACTCTTCACCCCTCCACTTT. The chain joins TRBV10-2 to TRBJ1-6; possibly TRBD1 for D (5 bases). This CDR3 comprises 14 residues. Germline values: CDR1 WSHSY, CDR2 SAAADI. Deletions cut 3 bases from V and 9 bases from J, with 12 bases between.

The chain combines TRBV6-2 or TRBV6-3 with TRBJ1-5; possible D gene TRBD1, 5 bases. There are 15 residues in the CDR3. With 5 bases removed from V and 2 bases from J, the gap between germline ends came to 13 bases. Germline loops: CDR1 MNHEY, CDR2 SVGEGT. CDR3 sequence: CASSDLPGGNQPQHF. CDR3 DNA: TGTGCCAGCAGTGACCTACCGGGGGGCAATCAGCCCCAGCATTTT.

This clonotype was picked up many times. CDR3 nucleotide sequence: TGTGCCAGCAGCTTAAGGAGCGCGGGGAACACCGGGGAGCTGTTTTTT. Protein: CASSLRSAGNTGELFF. The chain carries TRBV11-2 and TRBJ2-2, with D possibly TRBD2 on 5 matching bases. The germline V gene encodes CDR1 SGHAT and CDR2 FQNNGV. V gave up 2 bases and J gave up 1 base, with 11 bases separating them. CDR3 length: 16 amino acids.